One and the same sample provided the 26 T cell receptor beta chains below, sequenced in a study of pediatric ulcerative colitis. This table comes from immunoSEQ multiplex PCR, and its TCRdb copy is limited to in-frame clones, with some not included. This sample carries around 34,000 clones, approximately 78% of them seen once, and the ten largest clones take about 1.1%. During colonoscopy, one to two rectal pinch biopsies were collected. Sequencing was performed on gut tissue. Source of these receptors: a boy aged 10-17 years with mild ulcerative colitis.

With respect to this clone: Other nucleotide sequences from this sample produce the same CDR3. This chain links TRBV18 with TRBJ2-7; 8 bases are shared with TRBD1. Trimming took 3 bases from V and 5 from J; bases not matched to a gene: 3. Germline V gene data show CDR1 as KGHSH and CDR2 as LQKENI. CDR3 length equals 13 residues. The CDR3 here is CASSPDRANEQYF. DNA for the CDR3: TGTGCCAGCTCACCGGACAGGGCAAACGAGCAGTACTTC.

The chain recombines TRBV6-5 with TRBJ1-1, with 9 bases matching TRBD1. The ends lost 4 bases at V and 5 bases at J; junction bases unmatched: 2. CDR3 length: 13 amino acids. Germline V gene data show CDR1 as MNHEY and CDR2 as SVGAGI. The DNA of the CDR3 is TGTGCCAGCAGTTTCGACAGGGGGACTGAAGCTTTCTTT. Its protein is CASSFDRGTEAFF.

V and J are TRBV14 and TRBJ2-5; no definite D call. Germline assignment: CDR1 SGHDN and CDR2 FVKESK. The CDR3 has 13 amino acids. V shed 2 bases and J shed 4 bases, with 8 bases lying between them. CDR3 nucleotides: TGTGCCAGCAGCCAAAGAATCCGAGAGACCCAGTACTTC. Amino acids: CASSQRIRETQYF.

This sequence joins TRBV27 and TRBJ2-2; D unclear. V was clipped by 3 bases and J by 3 bases, with 5 bases between them. This CDR3 comprises 13 residues. CDR1 is MNHEY, CDR2 SMNVEV, per germline (reference sequence). CDR3 DNA: TGTGCCAGCAGTTTCCGTTACACCGGGGAGCTGTTTTTT. Its protein product is CASSFRYTGELFF.

This clone was detected a few times. V usage is TRBV6-4 and J usage is TRBJ1-6; a weak D match, TRBD1 (5 bases). This CDR3 has 14 residues. The V and J ends lost 0 bases and 5 bases respectively, with 5 bases between them. CDR1 is MRHNA and CDR2 is SNTAGT in the germline V gene. The CDR3 sequence is CASSDSGHNSPLHF. CDR3 DNA: TGTGCCAGCAGTGACTCGGGACATAATTCACCCCTCCACTTT.

This clone was detected only a few times. This chain links TRBV19 with TRBJ2-7; D unclear. Germline V gives CDR1 LNHDA, CDR2 SQIVND (reference sequence). Trimming took 3 bases from V and 4 from J, leaving 10 bases between them. CDR3 length: 13 residues. CDR3 coding DNA: TGTGCCAGTAGTATTGGGGAAAGGTACGAGCAGTACTTC. It is translated as CASSIGERYEQYF.

The gene calls are TRBV4-2 and TRBJ1-2; no definite D call. Trimming removed 0 bases at V and 2 bases at J, with 4 bases between. CDR3 length equals 13 residues. CDR1 is LGHNA and CDR2 is YNFKEQ in the germline V gene. CDR3 DNA: TGTGCCAGCAGCCAAGACAAAAACTATGGCTACACCTTC. Its protein is CASSQDKNYGYTF.

The rearrangement links TRBV5-6 to TRBJ2-3, with TRBD2 matching over 9 bases. The CDR3 runs 15 residues. The ends lost 5 bases at V and 9 bases at J; junction bases unmatched: 13. CDR1 is SGHDT and CDR2 is YYEEEE in the germline V gene. This CDR3 reads CASRGTSPGRGTQYF. CDR3 in DNA: TGTGCCAGCAGGGGGACTAGCCCCGGACGAGGGACGCAGTATTTT.

V usage is TRBV19 and J usage is TRBJ2-6; 8 nucleotides line up with TRBD2. V shed 7 bases, J shed 3 bases, and the junction held 8 bases outside the gene matches. Germline CDR1 is LNHDA and CDR2 is SQIVND (reference sequence). CDR3 length: 16 residues. CDR3 sequence (DNA): TGTGCCAGTACCCCCGGGGGGGCCTTTGGGGCCAACGTCCTGACTTTC. This sequence encodes CASTPGGAFGANVLTF.

This clone was seen more than once but under ten times. The CDR3 region is CASSYQGLTNYGYTF. The CDR3 DNA reads as TGTGCCAGCAGCTACCAGGGGCTTACTAACTATGGCTACACCTTC. V is TRBV7-2 and J is TRBJ1-2; D might be TRBD1 (6 bases). The CDR3 runs 15 residues. Trimming pared 4 bases from V and 0 bases from J, leaving 12 bases between. Germline V gene data show CDR1 as SGHTA and CDR2 as FQGNSA.

This clone was detected only once. J is TRBJ1-2 and V is TRBV5-8, with D unresolved. Germline CDR1 reads SGHTS; CDR2 reads YDEGEE. This CDR3 is built from 12 residues. Deletions cut 0 bases from V and 4 bases from J, with 4 bases between. The CDR3 DNA follows: TGTGCCAGCAGCTTGGACCGCTATGGCTACACCTTC. Translating gives CASSLDRYGYTF.

The genes are TRBV18 and TRBJ2-4; 7 bases align to TRBD1. Germline V lookup: CDR1 KGHSH, CDR2 LQKENI. V shed 1 base and J 7 bases; nucleotides not matched to a gene: 13. The CDR3 loop spans 17 amino acids. CDR3 DNA sequence: TGTGCCAGCTCACCACTTCTAAAGGGGGCAGCATTTAACATTCAGTACTTC. It encodes CASSPLLKGAAFNIQYF.

This clone was observed a single time. The rearrangement uses TRBV5-1 and TRBJ1-4, with 7 bases lining up with TRBD1. From germline, CDR1 is SGHRS and CDR2 YFSETQ. With 4 bases clipped from V and 8 bases from J, the junction kept 11 bases outside the gene matches. CDR3 length: 15 amino acids. The CDR3: CASSATGMRGEKLFF. The CDR3 DNA sequence: TGCGCCAGCAGCGCGACAGGGATGAGGGGCGAAAAACTGTTTTTT.

The rearrangement uses TRBV28 and TRBJ1-1; D is unclear. The CDR3 length is 12 residues. V lost 8 bases, J lost 1 base, and 8 bases lay in between. Per the germline V gene, CDR1 is MDHEN and CDR2 is SYDVKM. CDR3 sequence (DNA): TGTGCCAGCGGAGCCGGGAACACTGAAGCTTTCTTT. Its protein is CASGAGNTEAFF.

V gene TRBV5-6 combines with J gene TRBJ2-1; D is perhaps TRBD2 (5 bases). Trimming took 1 base from V and 9 from J, leaving 26 bases between them. The CDR3 covers 18 residues. CDR1 is SGHDT and CDR2 is YYEEEE in the germline V gene. CDR3 DNA: TGTGCCAGCAGCTTGCTTGATTATGTTTCTCAGACGGGGTGTGAGCAGTTCTTC. It translates to CASSLLDYVSQTGCEQFF.

The V call is TRBV5-8, the J call TRBJ2-3, with a possible D match to TRBD1 (5 bases). The CDR3 is made up of 14 amino acids. The germline gives CDR1 SGHTS, CDR2 YDEGEE. V lost 0 bases and J 1 base, leaving 6 bases between the germline ends. The CDR3 spells CASSLGQRTDTQYF. The CDR3 nucleotides are TGTGCCAGCAGCTTGGGACAGCGCACAGATACGCAGTATTTT.

This clone was seen once. The rearrangement links TRBV5-1 to TRBJ2-1, with D hard to call. Germline-derived CDR1 and CDR2 are SGHRS and YFSETQ. The ends were cut back, 0 bases at V and 1 base at J, with 5 bases in the middle. This CDR3 contains 14 residues. CDR3 sequence: CASSLGQSYNEQFF. DNA for the CDR3: TGCGCCAGCAGCTTGGGACAATCCTACAATGAGCAGTTCTTC.

This chain joins TRBV12-5 and TRBJ1-2; D gene uncertain. V was pared by 6 bases and J by 8 bases, with 22 bases between. CDR3 length equals 15 residues. Germline V gene lookup returns CDR1 LGHNT and CDR2 FRNRAP. The CDR3 loop reads CASGNYSTDVGGYTF. In DNA form, the CDR3 reads TGTGCTAGTGGCAACTATTCGACGGACGTCGGGGGCTACACCTTC.

This rearrangement joins TRBV25-1 to TRBJ1-4; possible D gene TRBD1, 6 bases. V shed 3 bases and J shed 4 bases, with 12 bases lying between them. Germline CDR1 and CDR2: MGHDK and SYGVNS. The CDR3 loop spans 15 amino acids. CDR3 protein: CASSEGGRGNEKLFF. The CDR3 region has the DNA TGTGCCAGCAGTGAGGGGGGCAGAGGTAATGAAAAACTGTTTTTT. Full variable domain (remainder filled in from reference TRBV25-1 and TRBJ1-4): EADIYQTPRYLVIGTGKKITLECSQTMGHDKMYWYQQDPGMELHLIHYSYGVNSTEKGDLSSESTVSRIRTEHFPLTLESARPSHTSQYLCASSEGGRGNEKLFFGSGTQLSVL.

The chain links TRBV27 to TRBJ1-6; D gene uncertain. V lost 2 bases, J lost 6 bases, and 8 bases lay in between. Germline loops: CDR1 MNHEY, CDR2 SMNVEV (reference sequence). The length of the CDR3 is 14 residues. The CDR3 DNA is TGTGCCAGCAGTTTAGGTGGCACTAATTCACCCCTCCACTTT. This encodes CASSLGGTNSPLHF.

The J gene is TRBJ2-7, the V gene TRBV10-3; TRBD2 is a possible D gene (5 bases). V lost 0 bases, J lost 5 bases, and 17 bases lay in between. Germline loops: CDR1 ENHRY, CDR2 SYGVKD. The CDR3 runs to 16 residues. The CDR3 sequence: CAISESPAGERNEQYF. DNA for the CDR3: TGTGCCATCAGTGAGTCTCCCGCCGGGGAAAGGAACGAGCAGTACTTC.

This chain connects TRBV6-5 to TRBJ1-2; D is unclear. Trimming took 3 bases from V and 2 from J, leaving 10 bases between them. The CDR3 covers 14 residues. Germline V gene data show CDR1 as MNHEY and CDR2 as SVGAGI. CDR3 sequence (DNA): TGTGCCAGCAGTTATAACGGGAAGAACTATGGCTACACCTTC. Its protein product is CASSYNGKNYGYTF.

V and J are TRBV10-1 and TRBJ2-1; TRBD1 matches at 8 bases. The CDR3 is 17 amino acids. The germline V gene encodes CDR1 WNHNN and CDR2 SYGVQD (reference sequence). The V segment lost 2 bases and the J segment 2 bases; nucleotides outside the gene matches: 8. The CDR3 loop reads CASSERAGGLTYNEQFF. CDR3 coding DNA: TGCGCCAGCAGTGAGAGGGCAGGGGGCTTAACCTACAATGAGCAGTTCTTC.

This clone was seen a handful of times. Compared with germline, one end of the junction differs, possibly owing to a read error. The chain couples TRBV19 to TRBJ2-2; no reliable D call. The CDR3 has 12 amino acids. Germline CDR1 reads LNHDA; CDR2 reads SQIVND (reference sequence). CDR3 region: CASRIGAGELFF. The CDR3, as DNA: TGTGCCAGTAGAATAGGTGCCGGGGAGCTGTTTTTT.

The rearrangement links TRBV6-5 to TRBJ1-1; D remains ambiguous. CDR3 length: 15 residues. The V gene's germline CDR1 is MNHEY and CDR2 SVGAGI. Trimming left V 0 bases short and J 1 base short, with 9 bases between. In DNA, the CDR3 is TGTGCCAGCAGTTACTCAGGGCAGGCGAACACTGAAGCTTTCTTT. Translation gives CASSYSGQANTEAFF.

The DNA for the CDR3 is TGTGCCTGGAGTTATACAGGGAGGAACACTGAAGCTTTCTTT. It translates to CAWSYTGRNTEAFF. The rearrangement uses TRBV30 and TRBJ1-1, with D possibly matching TRBD1 (6 bases). Germline CDR1 GTSNPN, CDR2 SVGIG (reference sequence). V lost 2 bases and J 1 base, leaving 11 bases between the germline ends. This CDR3 spans 14 amino acids.